This T cell receptor (beta chain) is from a study of T cell responses to AZD1222 COVID-19 vaccine. Details on this clone: The antigen is not known.

Sequencing was performed with immunoSEQ multiplex PCR; in TCRdb, only in-frame clones are kept and a portion is missing. Of about 72,000 clones listed, around 87% were seen once; the top ten hold less than 25%. With 4 bases clipped from V and 6 bases from J, the junction kept 2 bases outside the gene matches. This CDR3 has 14 residues. Germline CDR1 is MGHDK and CDR2 is SYGVNS. Study conclusions and caveats: Baseline serostatus was positive in only a handful of AZD1222 recipients.

This TCR was recovered from an adult in good health. The specimen comprised peripheral blood, sampled on day 0 of AZD1222 vaccination. The V gene is TRBV25-1, the J gene TRBJ2-2, with 10 positions matching TRBD1. The CDR3, as DNA: TGTGCCAGCAGTGGGACAGGGGGGGCCGGGGAGCTGTTTTTT. Translating gives CASSGTGGAGELFF. The variable domain in full, completed from reference TRBV25-1 and TRBJ2-2, reads EADIYQTPRYLVIGTGKKITLECSQTMGHDKMYWYQQDPGMELHLIHYSYGVNSTEKGDLSSESTVSRIRTEHFPLTLESARPSHTSQYLCASSGTGGAGELFFGEGSRLTVL.